This T cell receptor beta chain was identified during a study of Ad26.COV2.S vaccination and SARS-CoV-2 variants. Treatment denoted: roughly 18 received Ad26.COV2.S at low or high dose, single or two shots; 5 received placebo; per-sample allocation not given. After the first vaccine or placebo injection, samples were drawn on day 63. The V gene lost 0 bases and the J gene lost 4 bases, with 8 bases spanning the gap. The CDR3 totals 13 residues. Germline V CDR1 and CDR2: SGHDT, YYEEEE. Clones were sequenced by immunoSEQ multiplex PCR, and TCRdb holds only the in-frame ones, with some missing. The sample carries 300,000 to 350,000 clones, 86% recorded once.

The V gene is TRBV5-6, the J gene TRBJ2-7; D ambiguous. This TCR came from a person aged 18-65 years who received the Ad26.COV2.S COVID-19 vaccine or a placebo. The material sequenced was peripheral blood, taken in a trial of Ad26.COV2.S vaccine versus placebo. CDR3 loop: CASSLGTEYEQYF. The CDR3 nucleotides are TGTGCCAGCAGCTTGGGGACGGAATACGAGCAGTACTTC.